Presented here are 13 T cell receptor beta chains from one specimen sequenced in a study of CD8+CD57+ T cells in acquired aplastic anemia. Genomic DNA acted as the template from which TCR beta VDJ combination and CDR3 sequence profiling were carried out. MiXCR, applied by TCRdb to the reads, yields one record per CDR3 protein. The profile shows approximately 200,000 distinct CDR3 sequences, 60% to 65% of them singletons. The sequencing sample was made of sorted CD4+, CD8+, or CD8+CD57+ T cells (not recorded which) from PBMCs. The receptors originated from a human donor in good health.

This rearrangement joins TRBV5-5 to TRBJ2-3; D ambiguous. This CDR3 region has 12 residues. Germline loops: CDR1 SGHKS, CDR2 YYEKEE (reference sequence). V was trimmed by 2 bases and J by 4 bases, leaving 5 bases between them. CDR3 DNA sequence: TGTGCCAGCAGCTTAAGGGCAGATACGCAGTATTTT. Translated: CASSLRADTQYF.

This clonotype was detected once. This chain uses TRBV7-2 with TRBJ2-7; D call uncertain. The V and J ends lost 3 bases and 0 bases respectively, with 9 bases between them. CDR3 length: 14 amino acids. Germline CDR1 reads SGHTA; CDR2 reads FQGNSA. The CDR3 spells CASSFRRSSYEQYF. CDR3 in DNA: TGTGCCAGCAGCTTCCGACGAAGCTCCTACGAGCAGTACTTC.

This clonotype appeared a few times. The V gene is TRBV18, the J gene TRBJ1-1, with D perhaps matching TRBD1 (5 bases). This CDR3 region has 14 residues. Trimming pared 4 bases from V and 0 bases from J, leaving 9 bases between. From germline, CDR1 is KGHSH and CDR2 LQKENI. DNA for the CDR3: TGTGCCAGCTCACTGACAGTAATGAACACTGAAGCTTTCTTT. It encodes CASSLTVMNTEAFF.

CDR3 in amino acids: CASSEPSGNEQYF. Written as DNA, the CDR3 is TGTGCCAGCAGTGAACCTAGCGGGAACGAGCAGTACTTC. The V gene is TRBV6-1, the J gene TRBJ2-7; 9 bases fit TRBD2. Germline CDR1 and CDR2: MNHNS and SASEGT. CDR3 size: 13 residues. Losses at the gene ends were 2 bases for V and 5 bases for J; bases not matched to a gene: 1.

J is TRBJ1-2 and V is TRBV7-9; possibly TRBD1 for D (6 bases). The CDR3 extends over 15 amino acids. V lost 4 bases and J 0 bases, leaving 12 bases between the germline ends. The V gene's germline CDR1 is SEHNR and CDR2 FQNEAQ (reference sequence). The DNA of the CDR3 is TGTGCCAGCAGCTCCTCCCGACAGGCTAACTATGGCTACACCTTC. Its translation: CASSSSRQANYGYTF. Supplemented by reference TRBV7-9 and TRBJ1-2, the full variable domain reads DTGVSQNPRHKITKRGQNVTFRCDPISEHNRLYWYRQTLGQGPEFLTYFQNEAQLEKSRLLSDRFSAERPKGSFSTLEIQRTEQGDSAMYLCASSSSRQANYGYTFGSGTRLTVV.

This chain uses TRBV20-1 with TRBJ2-1; the D is unclear. The CDR3 length is 14 residues. Trimming shortened V by 1 base and J by 8 bases, and 15 bases separated the two germline ends. CDR1 is DFQATT and CDR2 is SNEGSKA in the germline V gene (reference sequence). The CDR3 loop is CSARVSASYDEQFF. The CDR3 DNA follows: TGCAGTGCTAGAGTCTCCGCTTCGTATGATGAGCAGTTCTTC.

This clonotype was seen a few times. V usage is TRBV7-9 and J usage is TRBJ1-2; D gene ambiguous. The CDR3 is 13 amino acids. The V end lost 5 bases, the J end lost 2 bases, and 9 bases lay between the germline ends. CDR1 and CDR2 (germline): SEHNR, FQNEAQ (reference sequence). CDR3 bases: TGTGCCAGCAGCCGCGACCCGAACTATGGCTACACCTTC. This translates into CASSRDPNYGYTF.

V and J are TRBV2 and TRBJ1-6; no firm D call. Trimming removed 5 bases at V and 10 bases at J, with 9 bases between. The CDR3 loop spans 12 amino acids. In germline, CDR1 is SNHLY, CDR2 FYNNEI. CDR3 loop: CASSKDGSPLHF. DNA for the CDR3: TGTGCCAGCAGTAAGGATGGATCACCCCTCCACTTT.

The chain employs TRBV4-1 and TRBJ2-6; D is possibly TRBD1 (6 bases). The length of the CDR3 is 17 residues. Trimming removed 9 bases at V and 0 bases at J, with 18 bases between. From germline, CDR1 is MGHRA and CDR2 YSYEKL. The CDR3 DNA reads TGCGCCAGGGCCCACGTGGGACAAAACTCTGGGGCCAACGTCCTGACTTTC. It yields the protein CARAHVGQNSGANVLTF.

This clonotype was recorded at least ten times. This sequence joins TRBV6-5 and TRBJ2-7; either TRBD1 or TRBD2 may supply D (5 bases each). Per germline, CDR1 MNHEY and CDR2 SVGAGI. The CDR3 loop spans 13 amino acids. V gave up 2 bases and J gave up 2 bases, with 7 bases separating them. CDR3 sequence reads: CASSYGGTYEQYF. CDR3 DNA: TGTGCCAGCAGTTACGGGGGAACCTACGAGCAGTACTTC.

This chain joins TRBV7-3 and TRBJ2-2; 7 nucleotides match TRBD2. Germline V gene data show CDR1 as SGHTA and CDR2 as FQGTGA. The CDR3 consists of 16 residues. V shed 5 bases and J 4 bases; nucleotides not matched to a gene: 10. DNA of the CDR3: TGTGCCAGCAGCAATGGGCGGGAGTCGACCACCGGGGAGCTGTTTTTT. Encoded protein: CASSNGRESTTGELFF.

This clonotype was found many times. The J gene is TRBJ2-2, the V gene TRBV20-1; TRBD1 agrees at 10 bases. CDR3 length: 13 amino acids. Germline V gene sequence: CDR1 DFQATT, CDR2 SNEGSKA (reference sequence). V trimming: 8 bases; J trimming: 6 bases; junction bases outside the gene matches: 6. CDR3 sequence (DNA): TGCAGTACCGGGACAGGGGACGCCGGGGAGCTGTTTTTT. Protein: CSTGTGDAGELFF.

The gene calls are TRBV12-5 and TRBJ1-2; D not resolved. The germline V gene has CDR1 LGHNT and CDR2 FRNRAP. The CDR3 contains 12 residues. V lost 2 bases, J lost 2 bases, and 3 bases lay in between. The DNA of the CDR3 is TGTGCTAGTGGTTTGTACAACTATGGCTACACCTTC. Amino acid sequence: CASGLYNYGYTF.